This T cell receptor beta chain was profiled in a study of blood T cell repertoires in COVID-19. Overall study context: Spain, Italy and the United States supplied samples that represented acute and convalescent COVID-19. The cDNA or gDNA used as material had been derived from T cells, B-cell-depleted T cells, or PBMCs.

Sequencing was performed with immunoSEQ multiplex PCR; in TCRdb, only in-frame clones are kept and a portion is missing. The sample shows 150,000 or so clones, approximately 91% of them seen only once. The germline V gene encodes CDR1 MDHEN and CDR2 SYDVKM. V dropped 2 bases and J dropped 6; count of bases not matched to a gene: 12. There are 19 residues in the CDR3. The genes are TRBV28 and TRBJ1-6, with 11 nucleotides matching TRBD1. This sequence originates from a human donor in a cohort sampled during active COVID-19. The material sequenced was peripheral blood. For the CDR3, the DNA is TGTGCCAGCAGTTTACCCACGTTTTCAGGGACAGGGGGTAATTCACCCCTCCACTTT. Translation gives CASSLPTFSGTGGNSPLHF.